This TCR beta chain was identified in a study of T-cell memory formation after mild COVID-19. At the level of the study: TCR clusters were mostly confined to one donor each.

TCRdb reanalysed the 5' RACE reads using MiXCR and keeps one entry per CDR3 protein. The table records under 350,000 distinct CDR3 sequences, roughly 15% of them present only once. This clonotype was detected many times. Its antigen is still unknown. Germline V gene sequence: CDR1 SGHRS, CDR2 YFSETQ. V lost 4 bases and J 4 bases, leaving 2 bases between the germline ends. The CDR3 totals 11 residues. Overall study results and limits: Memory cells collected pre-infection included some clones that later responded, suggesting cross-reactive memory joined. The study found balanced CD4/CD8 in clones contracting day 15 to 85 and a CD4+ lean in later expanders. For contracting clones, CD4+ ones sat mainly in CM and EM, CD8+ in EMRA.

The chain links TRBV5-1 to TRBJ2-2, with unresolved D. Sequencing was carried out using PBMCs or a T cell subset sorted from them (not recorded which). This TCR was sampled from a man younger than 35 who had mild COVID-19 (a few samples of this study predate the infection). Cell type and time point are not known. The CDR3 DNA sequence: TGCGCCAGCAGCAGCACCGGGGAGCTGTTTTTT. Translating it yields CASSSTGELFF.